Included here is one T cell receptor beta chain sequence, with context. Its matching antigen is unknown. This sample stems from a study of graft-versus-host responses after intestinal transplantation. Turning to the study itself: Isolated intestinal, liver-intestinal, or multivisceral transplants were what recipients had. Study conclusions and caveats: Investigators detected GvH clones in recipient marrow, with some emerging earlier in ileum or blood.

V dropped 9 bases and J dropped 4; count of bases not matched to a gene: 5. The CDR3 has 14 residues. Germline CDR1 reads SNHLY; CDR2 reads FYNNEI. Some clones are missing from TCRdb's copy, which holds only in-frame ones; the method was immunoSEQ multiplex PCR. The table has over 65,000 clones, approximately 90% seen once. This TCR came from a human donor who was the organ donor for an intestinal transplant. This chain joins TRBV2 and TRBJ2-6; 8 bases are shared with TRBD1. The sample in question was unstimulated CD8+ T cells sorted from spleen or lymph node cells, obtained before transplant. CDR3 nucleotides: TGTGCCAGGGATGGGACAGGCGGGGCCAACGTCCTGACTTTC. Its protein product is CARDGTGGANVLTF.